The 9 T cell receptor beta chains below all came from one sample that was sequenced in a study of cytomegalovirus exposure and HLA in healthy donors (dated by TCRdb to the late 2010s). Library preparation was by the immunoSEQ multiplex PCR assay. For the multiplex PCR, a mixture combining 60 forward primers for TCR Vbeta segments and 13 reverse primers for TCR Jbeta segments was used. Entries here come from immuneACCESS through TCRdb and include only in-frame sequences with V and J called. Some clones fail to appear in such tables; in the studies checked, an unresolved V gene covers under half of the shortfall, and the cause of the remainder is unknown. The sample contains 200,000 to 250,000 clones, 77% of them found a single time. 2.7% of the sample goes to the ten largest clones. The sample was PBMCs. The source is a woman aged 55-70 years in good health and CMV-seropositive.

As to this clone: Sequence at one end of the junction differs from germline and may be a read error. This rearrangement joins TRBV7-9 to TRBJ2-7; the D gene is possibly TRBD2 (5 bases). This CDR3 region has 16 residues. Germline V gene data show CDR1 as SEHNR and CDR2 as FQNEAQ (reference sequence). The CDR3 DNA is TGTTCCAGCAGCTTAGGACTGTTCTCCTCCTCCTACGAGCAGTACTTC. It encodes CSSSLGLFSSSYEQYF.

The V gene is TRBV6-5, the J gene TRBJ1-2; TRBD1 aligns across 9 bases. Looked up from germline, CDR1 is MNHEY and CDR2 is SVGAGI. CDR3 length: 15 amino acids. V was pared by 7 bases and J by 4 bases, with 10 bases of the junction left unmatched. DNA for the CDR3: TGTGCCAGCACTCCCGGGGACAGGGTCCGCTATGGCTACACCTTC. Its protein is CASTPGDRVRYGYTF.

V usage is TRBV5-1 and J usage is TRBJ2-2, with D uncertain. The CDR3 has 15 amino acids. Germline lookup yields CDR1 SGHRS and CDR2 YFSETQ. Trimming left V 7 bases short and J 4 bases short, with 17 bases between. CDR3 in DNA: TGCGCCAGCCGCTCTCAAATTTCGGGCACCGGGGAGCTGTTTTTT. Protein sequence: CASRSQISGTGELFF.

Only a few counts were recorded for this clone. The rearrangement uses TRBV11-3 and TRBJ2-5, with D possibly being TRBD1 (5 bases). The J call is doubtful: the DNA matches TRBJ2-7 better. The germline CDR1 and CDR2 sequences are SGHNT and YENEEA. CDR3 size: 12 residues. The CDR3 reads CASSLLGHEQYF. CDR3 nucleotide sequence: TGTGCCAGCAGCTTATTGGGGCACGAGCAGTACTTC.

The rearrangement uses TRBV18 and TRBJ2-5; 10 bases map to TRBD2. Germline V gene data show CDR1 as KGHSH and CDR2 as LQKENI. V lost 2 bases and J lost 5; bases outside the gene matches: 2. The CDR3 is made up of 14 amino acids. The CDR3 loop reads CASSPTSGMETQYF. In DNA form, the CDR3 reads TGTGCCAGCTCACCAACTAGCGGGATGGAGACCCAGTACTTC.

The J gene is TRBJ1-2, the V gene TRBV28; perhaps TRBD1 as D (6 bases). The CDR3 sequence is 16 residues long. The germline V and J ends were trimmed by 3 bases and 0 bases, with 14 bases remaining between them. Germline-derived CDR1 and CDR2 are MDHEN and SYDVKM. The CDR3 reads CASSFPWDTTNYGYTF. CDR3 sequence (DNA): TGTGCCAGCAGTTTCCCTTGGGACACCACTAACTATGGCTACACCTTC.

The CDR3 spells CASSQESVYYNEQFF. Written as DNA, the CDR3 is TGCGCCAGCAGCCAAGAGTCGGTCTATTACAATGAGCAGTTCTTC. The chain joins TRBV4-3 to TRBJ2-1; D gene uncertain. The CDR3 is 15 residues long. The germline V gene has CDR1 LGHNA and CDR2 YSLEER. Trimming removed 0 bases from V and 4 bases from J, with 10 bases in between.

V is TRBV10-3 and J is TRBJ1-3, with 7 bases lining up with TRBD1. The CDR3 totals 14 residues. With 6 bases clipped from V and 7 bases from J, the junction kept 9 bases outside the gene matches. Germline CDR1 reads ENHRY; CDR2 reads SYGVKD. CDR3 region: CAIRQTGFLNTIYF. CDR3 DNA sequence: TGTGCCATCAGGCAGACAGGGTTCTTGAACACCATATATTTT.

This chain's CDR3 is CASSQQGKRDWAADTQYF. The CDR3 coding sequence is TGCGCCAGCAGCCAACAAGGAAAGCGGGACTGGGCGGCGGATACGCAGTATTTT. The chain combines TRBV4-1 with TRBJ2-3, with TRBD2 matching over 7 bases. The CDR3 length is 18 residues. CDR1 and CDR2 from the germline V gene are MGHRA and YSYEKL. V shed 2 bases and J 6 bases; nucleotides not matched to a gene: 17.